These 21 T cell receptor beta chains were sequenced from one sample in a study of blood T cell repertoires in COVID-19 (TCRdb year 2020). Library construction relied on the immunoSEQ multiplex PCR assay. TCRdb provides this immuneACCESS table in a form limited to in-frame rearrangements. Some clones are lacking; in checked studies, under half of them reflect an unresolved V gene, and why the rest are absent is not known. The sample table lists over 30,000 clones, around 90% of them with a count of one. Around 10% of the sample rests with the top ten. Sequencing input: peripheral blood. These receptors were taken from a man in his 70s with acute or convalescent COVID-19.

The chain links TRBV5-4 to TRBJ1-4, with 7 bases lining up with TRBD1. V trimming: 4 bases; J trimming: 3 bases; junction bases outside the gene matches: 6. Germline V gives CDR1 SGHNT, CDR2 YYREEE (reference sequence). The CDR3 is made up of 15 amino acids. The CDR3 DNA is TGTGCCAGCAGCATGGGGACAGATGCTAATGAAAAACTGTTTTTT. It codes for CASSMGTDANEKLFF.

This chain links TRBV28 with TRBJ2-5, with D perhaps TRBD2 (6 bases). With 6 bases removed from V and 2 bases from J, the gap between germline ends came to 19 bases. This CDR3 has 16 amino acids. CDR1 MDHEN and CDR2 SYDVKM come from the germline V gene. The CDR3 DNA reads TGTGCCAGCAGCTTAGGTCCCGGGACTTCGCAAGAGACCCAGTACTTC. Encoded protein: CASSLGPGTSQETQYF.

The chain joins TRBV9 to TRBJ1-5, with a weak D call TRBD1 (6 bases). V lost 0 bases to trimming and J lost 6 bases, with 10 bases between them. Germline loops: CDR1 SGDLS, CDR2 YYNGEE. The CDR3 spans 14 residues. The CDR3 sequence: CASSVGGQGQPQHF. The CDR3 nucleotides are TGTGCCAGCAGCGTAGGGGGGCAGGGTCAGCCCCAGCATTTT.

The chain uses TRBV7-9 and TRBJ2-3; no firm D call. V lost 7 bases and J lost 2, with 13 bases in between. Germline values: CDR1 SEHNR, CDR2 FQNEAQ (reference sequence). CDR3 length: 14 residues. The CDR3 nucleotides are TGTGCCAGCACCGGAGAATACTCCACAGATACGCAGTATTTT. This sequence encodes CASTGEYSTDTQYF.

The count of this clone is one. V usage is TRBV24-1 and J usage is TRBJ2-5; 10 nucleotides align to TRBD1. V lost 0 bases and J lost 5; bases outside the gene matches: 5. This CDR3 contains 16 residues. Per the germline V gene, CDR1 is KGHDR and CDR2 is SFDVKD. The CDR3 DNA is TGTGCCACCAGTGATTTGGACAGGGGGCTTGGGGAGACCCAGTACTTC. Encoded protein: CATSDLDRGLGETQYF.

The CDR3: CASSRQGRITEAFF. The CDR3 nucleotides are TGTGCCAGCAGTAGACAGGGAAGGATCACTGAAGCTTTCTTT. J is TRBJ1-1 and V is TRBV7-9, with TRBD1 matching over 7 bases. The CDR3 totals 14 residues. In germline, CDR1 is SEHNR, CDR2 FQNEAQ (reference sequence). V was pared by 6 bases and J by 4 bases, with 8 bases of the junction left unmatched.

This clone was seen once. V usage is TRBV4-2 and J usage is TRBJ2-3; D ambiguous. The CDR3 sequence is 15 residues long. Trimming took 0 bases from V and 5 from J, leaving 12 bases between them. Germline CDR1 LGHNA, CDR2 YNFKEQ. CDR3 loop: CASSQEAPGGDTQYF. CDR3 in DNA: TGTGCCAGCAGCCAAGAGGCGCCGGGTGGAGATACGCAGTATTTT.

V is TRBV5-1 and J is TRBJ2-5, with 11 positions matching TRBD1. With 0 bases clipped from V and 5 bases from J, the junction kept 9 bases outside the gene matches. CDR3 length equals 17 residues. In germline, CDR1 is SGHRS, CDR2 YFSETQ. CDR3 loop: CASSLGTGGRGRETQYF. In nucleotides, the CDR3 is TGCGCCAGCAGCTTGGGGACAGGGGGCCGGGGAAGGGAGACCCAGTACTTC. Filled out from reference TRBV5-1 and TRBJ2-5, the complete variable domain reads KAGVTQTPRYLIKTRGQQVTLSCSPISGHRSVSWYQQTPGQGLQFLFEYFSETQRNKGNFPGRFSGRQFSNSRSEMNVSTLELGDSALYLCASSLGTGGRGRETQYFGPGTRLLVL.

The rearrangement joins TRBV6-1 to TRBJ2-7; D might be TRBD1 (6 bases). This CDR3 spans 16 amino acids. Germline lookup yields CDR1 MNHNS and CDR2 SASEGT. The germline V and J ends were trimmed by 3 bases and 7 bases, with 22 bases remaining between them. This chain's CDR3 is CASSDQRRDTLREQYF. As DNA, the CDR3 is TGTGCCAGCAGTGATCAACGCCGGGACACCTTAAGGGAGCAGTACTTC.

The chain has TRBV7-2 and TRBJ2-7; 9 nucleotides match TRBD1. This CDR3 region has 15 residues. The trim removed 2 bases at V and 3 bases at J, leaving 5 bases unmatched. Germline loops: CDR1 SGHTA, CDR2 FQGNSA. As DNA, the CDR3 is TGTGCCAGCAGCTTATGGACAGGGGATCTCTACGAGCAGTACTTC. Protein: CASSLWTGDLYEQYF.

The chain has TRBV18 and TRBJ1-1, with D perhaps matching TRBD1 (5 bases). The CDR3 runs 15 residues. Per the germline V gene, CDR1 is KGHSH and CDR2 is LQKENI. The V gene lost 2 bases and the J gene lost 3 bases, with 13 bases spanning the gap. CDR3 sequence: CASSPSAGIDTEAFF. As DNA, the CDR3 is TGTGCCAGCTCACCATCGGCAGGGATAGACACTGAAGCTTTCTTT.

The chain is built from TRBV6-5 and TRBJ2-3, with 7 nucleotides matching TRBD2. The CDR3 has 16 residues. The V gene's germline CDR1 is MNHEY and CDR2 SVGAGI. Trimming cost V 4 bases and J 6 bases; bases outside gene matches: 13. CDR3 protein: CASSSREVARGDTQYF. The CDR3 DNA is TGTGCCAGCAGTTCCCGGGAGGTGGCCAGAGGGGATACGCAGTATTTT.

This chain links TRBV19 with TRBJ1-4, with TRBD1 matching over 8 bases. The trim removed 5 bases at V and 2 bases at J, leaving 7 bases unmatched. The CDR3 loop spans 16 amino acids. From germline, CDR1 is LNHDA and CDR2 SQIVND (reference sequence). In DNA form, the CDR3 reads TGTGCCAGTAGTCCCCGACAGGGGTGGACTAATGAAAAACTGTTTTTT. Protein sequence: CASSPRQGWTNEKLFF.

The CDR3 reads CASSAGLARRGTGELFF. The CDR3 bases are TGTGCCAGCAGCGCCGGACTAGCCCGCCGGGGCACCGGGGAGCTGTTTTTT. The chain uses TRBV7-3 and TRBJ2-2; 8 bases map to TRBD2. Germline V gives CDR1 SGHTA, CDR2 FQGTGA. The CDR3 consists of 17 residues. The J segment lost 4 bases and the V segment lost 5 bases, leaving 12 bases of the junction unmatched.

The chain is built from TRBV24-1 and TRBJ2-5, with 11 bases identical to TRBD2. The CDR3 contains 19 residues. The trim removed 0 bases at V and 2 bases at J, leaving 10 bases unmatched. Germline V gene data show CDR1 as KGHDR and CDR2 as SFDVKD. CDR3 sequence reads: CATSDLQPPTSGRQETQYF. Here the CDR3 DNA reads TGTGCCACCAGTGATTTGCAGCCCCCAACTAGCGGGAGACAAGAGACCCAGTACTTC.

The CDR3 loop reads CASSQGLAGGRSYNEQFF. The CDR3 DNA reads TGTGCCAGCAGCCAGGGACTAGCGGGAGGAAGGTCCTACAATGAGCAGTTCTTC. The genes are TRBV4-2 and TRBJ2-1, with 15 positions matching TRBD2. Germline CDR1 is LGHNA and CDR2 is YNFKEQ. The CDR3 runs 18 residues. After removal of 3 bases from V and 1 base from J, the junction contained 4 bases not matched to a gene.

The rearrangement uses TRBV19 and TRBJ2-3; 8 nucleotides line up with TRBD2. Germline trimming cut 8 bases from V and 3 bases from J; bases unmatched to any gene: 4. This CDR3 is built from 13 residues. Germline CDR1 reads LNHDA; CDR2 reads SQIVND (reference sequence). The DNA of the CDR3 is TGTGCCAGTGAGGCGGGAGGAACAGATACGCAGTATTTT. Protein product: CASEAGGTDTQYF.

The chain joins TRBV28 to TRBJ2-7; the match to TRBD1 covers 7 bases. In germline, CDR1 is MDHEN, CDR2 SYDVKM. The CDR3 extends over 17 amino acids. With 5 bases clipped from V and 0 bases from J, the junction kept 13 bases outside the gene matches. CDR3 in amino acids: CASSPITGTASSYEQYF. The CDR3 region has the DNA TGTGCCAGCAGTCCAATAACCGGGACAGCGAGCTCCTACGAGCAGTACTTC.

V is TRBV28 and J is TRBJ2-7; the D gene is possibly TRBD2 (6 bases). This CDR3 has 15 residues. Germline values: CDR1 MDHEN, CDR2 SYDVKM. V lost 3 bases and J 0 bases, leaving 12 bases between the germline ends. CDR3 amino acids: CASSFGTPSSYEQYF. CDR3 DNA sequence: TGTGCCAGCAGTTTCGGGACTCCGAGCTCCTACGAGCAGTACTTC.

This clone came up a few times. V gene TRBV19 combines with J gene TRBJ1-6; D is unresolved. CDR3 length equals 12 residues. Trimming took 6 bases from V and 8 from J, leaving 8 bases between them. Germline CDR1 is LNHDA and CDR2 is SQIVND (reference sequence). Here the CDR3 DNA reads TGTGCCAGTAGCCCCCGGGATTCACCCCTCCACTTT. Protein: CASSPRDSPLHF.

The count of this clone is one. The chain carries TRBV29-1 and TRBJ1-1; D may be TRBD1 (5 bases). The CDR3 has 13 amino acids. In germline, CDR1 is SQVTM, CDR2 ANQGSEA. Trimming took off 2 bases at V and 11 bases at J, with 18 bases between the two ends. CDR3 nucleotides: TGCAGCGTTGAATCTTTTGGGACTTTAACGGCTTTCTTT. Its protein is CSVESFGTLTAFF.